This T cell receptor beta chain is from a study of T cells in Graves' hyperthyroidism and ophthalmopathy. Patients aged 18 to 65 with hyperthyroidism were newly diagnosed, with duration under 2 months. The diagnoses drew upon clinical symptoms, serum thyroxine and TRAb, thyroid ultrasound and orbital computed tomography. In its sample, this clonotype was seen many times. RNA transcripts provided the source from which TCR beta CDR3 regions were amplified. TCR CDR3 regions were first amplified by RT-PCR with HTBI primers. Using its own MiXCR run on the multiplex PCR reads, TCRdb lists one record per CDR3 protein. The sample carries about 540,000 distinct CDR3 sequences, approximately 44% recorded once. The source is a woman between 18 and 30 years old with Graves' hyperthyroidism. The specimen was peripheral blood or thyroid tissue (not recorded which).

As DNA, the CDR3 is TGTGCCGGACGACTAGCGACTGGGGAGACCCAGTACTTC. Translation: CAGRLATGETQYF. V gene TRBV2 combines with J gene TRBJ2-5; TRBD2 matches 8 bases. CDR3 length: 13 amino acids. CDR1 is SNHLY, CDR2 FYNNEI, per germline. Trimming took 11 bases from V and 5 from J; bases not matched to a gene: 10.